Shown below are 27 T cell receptor beta chains from a single sample sequenced in a study of STAT5B mutations in CD4+ large granular lymphocyte leukemia. Clones were sequenced by immunoSEQ multiplex PCR, and TCRdb holds only the in-frame ones, with some missing. The sample yields approximately 20,000 clones, about 80% seen once. The sample was CD4+ T cells from blood buffy coats. The receptor source for this set is a human donor in good health.

The chain links TRBV2 to TRBJ2-1, with a tentative D call TRBD2 (5 bases). The CDR3 is 12 amino acids. Germline V CDR1 and CDR2: SNHLY, FYNNEI. Trimming removed 1 base at V and 8 bases at J, with 6 bases between. In DNA form, the CDR3 reads TGTGCCAGCAGTGAAGGGAGGTATGAGCAGTTCTTC. This codes for CASSEGRYEQFF.

J is TRBJ2-5 and V is TRBV7-9; D not resolved. With 1 base removed from V and 5 bases from J, the gap between germline ends came to 5 bases. The germline gives CDR1 SEHNR, CDR2 FQNEAQ (reference sequence). This CDR3 is built from 12 residues. DNA of the CDR3: TGTGCCAGCAGCTTAGAATGGGAGACCCAGTACTTC. It encodes CASSLEWETQYF.

The chain is built from TRBV5-6 and TRBJ1-2, with D unresolved. CDR1 is SGHDT and CDR2 is YYEEEE in the germline V gene. The CDR3 consists of 16 residues. The germline V and J ends were trimmed by 0 bases and 1 base, with 13 bases remaining between them. CDR3 sequence (DNA): TGTGCCAGCAGCTTGGGGAGGCTCCAAATTAACTATGGCTACACCTTC. Its protein is CASSLGRLQINYGYTF. The full variable domain, with the rest looked up from reference TRBV5-6 and TRBJ1-2, is DAGVTQSPTHLIKTRGQQVTLRCSPKSGHDTVSWYQQALGQGPQFIFQYYEEEERQRGNFPDRFSGHQFPNYSSELNVNALLLGDSALYLCASSLGRLQINYGYTFGSGTRLTVV.

The chain links TRBV12-2 to TRBJ2-7; the table's D call TRBD2 went unverified against the DNA. TRBV12-2 is a known pseudogene. The CDR3 length is 18 residues. The CDR3 sequence: CASRLADSGRKRFYEQYF. The CDR3 bases are TGTGCAAGTCGCTTAGCGGATTCAGGGAGGAAGAGGTTCTACGAGCAGTACTTC.

The rearrangement uses TRBV5-5 and TRBJ2-3, with TRBD2 identical over 9 bases. Per the germline V gene, CDR1 is SGHKS and CDR2 is YYEKEE (reference sequence). This CDR3 comprises 18 residues. Losses at the gene ends were 5 bases for V and 0 bases for J; bases not matched to a gene: 13. The CDR3: CASRAGTSSHSSTDTQYF. In DNA, the CDR3 is TGTGCCAGCAGGGCCGGGACTAGCAGTCACTCTAGCACAGATACGCAGTATTTT.

The gene calls are TRBV10-3 and TRBJ2-7; a weak D match, TRBD1 (5 bases). The CDR3 loop spans 14 amino acids. V was trimmed by 3 bases and J by 2 bases, leaving 11 bases between them. The V gene's germline CDR1 is ENHRY and CDR2 SYGVKD. CDR3 amino acids: CAISDPAGTYEQYF. CDR3 bases: TGTGCCATCAGTGACCCTGCAGGGACCTACGAGCAGTACTTC.

This clone was observed a few times. The rearrangement joins TRBV2 to TRBJ2-6, with no clear D. Per germline, CDR1 SNHLY and CDR2 FYNNEI. The germline V and J ends were trimmed by 5 bases and 1 base, with 15 bases remaining between them. The CDR3 totals 17 residues. For the CDR3, the DNA is TGTGCCAGCAGTTTCCTAGGAACCGGATCTGGGGCCAACGTCCTGACTTTC. This translates into CASSFLGTGSGANVLTF.

The rearrangement joins TRBV18 to TRBJ2-2; possibly TRBD1 for D (6 bases). Germline V gene lookup returns CDR1 KGHSH and CDR2 LQKENI. This CDR3 contains 15 residues. V was clipped by 5 bases and J by 0 bases, with 10 bases between them. CDR3 DNA sequence: TGTGCCAGCTCAATCAGGGGTGCGAACACCGGGGAGCTGTTTTTT. Amino acid sequence: CASSIRGANTGELFF.

V is TRBV28 and J is TRBJ1-3; TRBD1 agrees at 8 bases. J gave up 0 bases and V 5 bases, and 6 bases lay outside the gene matches. The CDR3 consists of 16 residues. The germline CDR1 and CDR2 sequences are MDHEN and SYDVKM. CDR3 in DNA: TGTGCCAGCAGTACGTACAGGGGGGACTCTGGAAACACCATATATTTT. Its translation: CASSTYRGDSGNTIYF.

The J gene is TRBJ1-5, the V gene TRBV28; tentatively, D is TRBD1 (5 bases). The CDR3 covers 13 residues. The V end lost 6 bases, the J end lost 3 bases, and 9 bases lay between the germline ends. Germline V CDR1 and CDR2: MDHEN, SYDVKM. The CDR3 here is CASSYRFNQPQHF. The CDR3 nucleotides read TGTGCCAGCAGCTACAGGTTCAATCAGCCCCAGCATTTT.

The J gene is TRBJ2-2, the V gene TRBV18, with 9 bases fitting TRBD2. This CDR3 has 17 residues. The J segment lost 0 bases and the V segment lost 6 bases, leaving 8 bases of the junction unmatched. Germline V CDR1 and CDR2: KGHSH, LQKENI. In DNA form, the CDR3 reads TGTGCCAGCTCTCGGCGGCTAGCGGGAACGAACACCGGGGAGCTGTTTTTT. Residues: CASSRRLAGTNTGELFF.

V usage is TRBV5-1 and J usage is TRBJ2-7; D may be TRBD1 (6 bases). The V gene's germline CDR1 is SGHRS and CDR2 YFSETQ. With 5 bases removed from V and 0 bases from J, the gap between germline ends came to 12 bases. CDR3 size: 14 residues. The CDR3: CASSLQGSSYEQYF. Written as DNA, the CDR3 is TGCGCCAGCAGTTTACAGGGTAGCTCCTACGAGCAGTACTTC.

The CDR3 bases are TGTGCCAGCAGTGTCGGACAAGTCAAGGAGACCCAGTACTTC. The encoded protein is CASSVGQVKETQYF. This chain links TRBV6-5 with TRBJ2-5, with a tentative D call TRBD1 (5 bases). Germline V CDR1 and CDR2: MNHEY, SVGAGI. V lost 5 bases and J lost 5, with 15 bases in between. This CDR3 contains 14 residues.

The chain employs TRBV7-2 and TRBJ2-5; D is unresolved. Germline-derived CDR1 and CDR2 are SGHTA and FQGNSA. V lost 0 bases and J 4 bases, leaving 15 bases between the germline ends. The CDR3 covers 16 residues. CDR3 bases: TGTGCCAGCAGCTTAGCTCGGCCAACCCTGGGAGAGACCCAGTACTTC. This gives the protein CASSLARPTLGETQYF.

V and J are TRBV2 and TRBJ2-7; D is unresolved. Germline CDR1 and CDR2: SNHLY and FYNNEI. This CDR3 comprises 14 residues. V gave up 2 bases and J gave up 0 bases, with 8 bases separating them. The CDR3 sequence: CASSESSNSYEQYF. The CDR3 DNA sequence: TGTGCCAGCAGTGAATCTTCAAACTCCTACGAGCAGTACTTC.

The V gene is TRBV5-4, the J gene TRBJ1-4; D may be TRBD1 (5 bases). Trimming took off 4 bases at V and 3 bases at J, with 13 bases between the two ends. Germline CDR1 reads SGHNT; CDR2 reads YYREEE (reference sequence). CDR3 length: 15 amino acids. This CDR3 reads CASSRGGAANEKLFF. For the CDR3, the DNA is TGTGCCAGCAGCCGTGGTGGGGCAGCTAATGAAAAACTGTTTTTT.

This clone was seen a few times. This chain joins TRBV7-9 and TRBJ1-6; D is unresolved. This CDR3 is 13 amino acids long. Between the trimmed V and J ends, which lost 2 bases and 7 bases, there was a span of 6 bases. The germline V gene encodes CDR1 SEHNR and CDR2 FQNEAQ (reference sequence). CDR3 DNA sequence: TGTGCCAGCAGCTTAAGAGGGAATTCACCCCTCCACTTT. It codes for CASSLRGNSPLHF.

This clone appeared once. The rearrangement joins TRBV6-6 to TRBJ2-1, with a tentative D call TRBD1 (5 bases). V lost 6 bases and J 5 bases, leaving 17 bases between the germline ends. Per germline, CDR1 MNHNY and CDR2 SVGAGI (reference sequence). There are 15 residues in the CDR3. The CDR3 is CASSSRTQGDNEQFF. The CDR3 DNA sequence: TGTGCCAGCAGCTCCCGGACACAAGGGGACAATGAGCAGTTCTTC.

The chain is built from TRBV7-2 and TRBJ2-7, with TRBD1 identical over 10 bases. The germline gives CDR1 SGHTA, CDR2 FQGNSA. The V segment lost 5 bases and the J segment 6 bases; nucleotides outside the gene matches: 4. The CDR3 has 13 residues. CDR3 in amino acids: CASSPGTGVEQYF. The CDR3 DNA reads TGTGCCAGCAGCCCTGGGACAGGGGTCGAGCAGTACTTC. Using reference TRBV7-2 and TRBJ2-7 for the parts outside the CDR3, the full variable domain is GAGVSQSPSNKVTEKGKDVELRCDPISGHTALYWYRQSLGQGLEFLIYFQGNSAPDKSGLPSDRFSAERTGGSVSTLTIQRTQQEDSAVYLCASSPGTGVEQYFGPGTRLTVT.

The V gene is TRBV6-1, the J gene TRBJ1-2; TRBD1 matches 7 bases. Germline V gives CDR1 MNHNS, CDR2 SASEGT. The CDR3 is 17 residues long. Germline trimming cut 4 bases from V and 5 bases from J; bases unmatched to any gene: 16. CDR3 sequence reads: CASSGSTTGEVGYGYTF. Written as DNA, the CDR3 is TGTGCCAGCAGTGGTAGCACAACAGGGGAGGTGGGATATGGCTACACCTTC.

The chain couples TRBV5-5 to TRBJ1-6, with TRBD1 matching 12 bases. There are 15 residues in the CDR3. Trimming cost V 4 bases and J 8 bases; bases outside gene matches: 4. The V gene's germline CDR1 is SGHKS and CDR2 YYEKEE (reference sequence). Here the CDR3 DNA reads TGTGCCAGCAGCCTCGGGACAGGGGGCTATTCACCCCTCCACTTT. Translated, it gives CASSLGTGGYSPLHF.

The gene calls are TRBV11-2 and TRBJ2-7, with 8 nucleotides matching TRBD2. The CDR3 has 15 amino acids. Per germline, CDR1 SGHAT and CDR2 FQNNGV. V lost 0 bases to trimming and J lost 3 bases; unmatched junction nucleotides: 4. CDR3 DNA sequence: TGTGCCAGCAGCTTAGAGCTAGCGGGTGTCTACGAGCAGTACTTC. Translated: CASSLELAGVYEQYF.

This chain uses TRBV9 with TRBJ1-5; 7 bases are shared with TRBD1. V was pared by 4 bases and J by 4 bases, with 8 bases of the junction left unmatched. Germline assignment: CDR1 SGDLS and CDR2 YYNGEE. This CDR3 is 15 amino acids long. The CDR3 coding sequence is TGTGCCAGCAGCCCAGGGCCGACAGGGAATCAGCCCCAGCATTTT. This encodes CASSPGPTGNQPQHF.

The chain employs TRBV7-2 and TRBJ2-2, with D unclear. With 1 base removed from V and 7 bases from J, the gap between germline ends came to 13 bases. Germline V CDR1 and CDR2: SGHTA, FQGNSA. CDR3 size: 15 residues. CDR3 sequence reads: CASSLEPLFGGELFF. The CDR3 DNA reads TGTGCCAGCAGCTTAGAACCCCTCTTTGGCGGGGAGCTGTTTTTT.

The chain combines TRBV19 with TRBJ2-6; TRBD1 aligns across 10 bases. Trimming at V came to 6 bases and at J to 1 base, leaving 6 bases not matched to a gene. CDR1 is LNHDA, CDR2 SQIVND, per germline (reference sequence). The CDR3 has 17 residues. CDR3 in DNA: TGTGCCAGTAGCCTGGACAGGGGGGATTCTGGGGCCAACGTCCTGACTTTC. Translating it yields CASSLDRGDSGANVLTF.

The chain is built from TRBV11-2 and TRBJ2-3; the D call may be TRBD1 or TRBD2 (6 bases each). The CDR3 loop spans 15 amino acids. V shed 8 bases and J shed 1 base, with 16 bases lying between them. Germline V CDR1 and CDR2: SGHAT, FQNNGV. The CDR3 nucleotides read TGTGCCAGCGGCCCCGGGGGACACCGCACAGATACGCAGTATTTT. Protein product: CASGPGGHRTDTQYF.

This chain links TRBV5-5 with TRBJ2-7; no reliable D call. The length of the CDR3 is 12 residues. The V end was cut by 1 base, the J end by 3 bases, with 5 bases between. Germline lookup yields CDR1 SGHKS and CDR2 YYEKEE (reference sequence). DNA for the CDR3: TGTGCCAGCAGCTTGTATAGCTACGAGCAGTACTTC. This codes for CASSLYSYEQYF.